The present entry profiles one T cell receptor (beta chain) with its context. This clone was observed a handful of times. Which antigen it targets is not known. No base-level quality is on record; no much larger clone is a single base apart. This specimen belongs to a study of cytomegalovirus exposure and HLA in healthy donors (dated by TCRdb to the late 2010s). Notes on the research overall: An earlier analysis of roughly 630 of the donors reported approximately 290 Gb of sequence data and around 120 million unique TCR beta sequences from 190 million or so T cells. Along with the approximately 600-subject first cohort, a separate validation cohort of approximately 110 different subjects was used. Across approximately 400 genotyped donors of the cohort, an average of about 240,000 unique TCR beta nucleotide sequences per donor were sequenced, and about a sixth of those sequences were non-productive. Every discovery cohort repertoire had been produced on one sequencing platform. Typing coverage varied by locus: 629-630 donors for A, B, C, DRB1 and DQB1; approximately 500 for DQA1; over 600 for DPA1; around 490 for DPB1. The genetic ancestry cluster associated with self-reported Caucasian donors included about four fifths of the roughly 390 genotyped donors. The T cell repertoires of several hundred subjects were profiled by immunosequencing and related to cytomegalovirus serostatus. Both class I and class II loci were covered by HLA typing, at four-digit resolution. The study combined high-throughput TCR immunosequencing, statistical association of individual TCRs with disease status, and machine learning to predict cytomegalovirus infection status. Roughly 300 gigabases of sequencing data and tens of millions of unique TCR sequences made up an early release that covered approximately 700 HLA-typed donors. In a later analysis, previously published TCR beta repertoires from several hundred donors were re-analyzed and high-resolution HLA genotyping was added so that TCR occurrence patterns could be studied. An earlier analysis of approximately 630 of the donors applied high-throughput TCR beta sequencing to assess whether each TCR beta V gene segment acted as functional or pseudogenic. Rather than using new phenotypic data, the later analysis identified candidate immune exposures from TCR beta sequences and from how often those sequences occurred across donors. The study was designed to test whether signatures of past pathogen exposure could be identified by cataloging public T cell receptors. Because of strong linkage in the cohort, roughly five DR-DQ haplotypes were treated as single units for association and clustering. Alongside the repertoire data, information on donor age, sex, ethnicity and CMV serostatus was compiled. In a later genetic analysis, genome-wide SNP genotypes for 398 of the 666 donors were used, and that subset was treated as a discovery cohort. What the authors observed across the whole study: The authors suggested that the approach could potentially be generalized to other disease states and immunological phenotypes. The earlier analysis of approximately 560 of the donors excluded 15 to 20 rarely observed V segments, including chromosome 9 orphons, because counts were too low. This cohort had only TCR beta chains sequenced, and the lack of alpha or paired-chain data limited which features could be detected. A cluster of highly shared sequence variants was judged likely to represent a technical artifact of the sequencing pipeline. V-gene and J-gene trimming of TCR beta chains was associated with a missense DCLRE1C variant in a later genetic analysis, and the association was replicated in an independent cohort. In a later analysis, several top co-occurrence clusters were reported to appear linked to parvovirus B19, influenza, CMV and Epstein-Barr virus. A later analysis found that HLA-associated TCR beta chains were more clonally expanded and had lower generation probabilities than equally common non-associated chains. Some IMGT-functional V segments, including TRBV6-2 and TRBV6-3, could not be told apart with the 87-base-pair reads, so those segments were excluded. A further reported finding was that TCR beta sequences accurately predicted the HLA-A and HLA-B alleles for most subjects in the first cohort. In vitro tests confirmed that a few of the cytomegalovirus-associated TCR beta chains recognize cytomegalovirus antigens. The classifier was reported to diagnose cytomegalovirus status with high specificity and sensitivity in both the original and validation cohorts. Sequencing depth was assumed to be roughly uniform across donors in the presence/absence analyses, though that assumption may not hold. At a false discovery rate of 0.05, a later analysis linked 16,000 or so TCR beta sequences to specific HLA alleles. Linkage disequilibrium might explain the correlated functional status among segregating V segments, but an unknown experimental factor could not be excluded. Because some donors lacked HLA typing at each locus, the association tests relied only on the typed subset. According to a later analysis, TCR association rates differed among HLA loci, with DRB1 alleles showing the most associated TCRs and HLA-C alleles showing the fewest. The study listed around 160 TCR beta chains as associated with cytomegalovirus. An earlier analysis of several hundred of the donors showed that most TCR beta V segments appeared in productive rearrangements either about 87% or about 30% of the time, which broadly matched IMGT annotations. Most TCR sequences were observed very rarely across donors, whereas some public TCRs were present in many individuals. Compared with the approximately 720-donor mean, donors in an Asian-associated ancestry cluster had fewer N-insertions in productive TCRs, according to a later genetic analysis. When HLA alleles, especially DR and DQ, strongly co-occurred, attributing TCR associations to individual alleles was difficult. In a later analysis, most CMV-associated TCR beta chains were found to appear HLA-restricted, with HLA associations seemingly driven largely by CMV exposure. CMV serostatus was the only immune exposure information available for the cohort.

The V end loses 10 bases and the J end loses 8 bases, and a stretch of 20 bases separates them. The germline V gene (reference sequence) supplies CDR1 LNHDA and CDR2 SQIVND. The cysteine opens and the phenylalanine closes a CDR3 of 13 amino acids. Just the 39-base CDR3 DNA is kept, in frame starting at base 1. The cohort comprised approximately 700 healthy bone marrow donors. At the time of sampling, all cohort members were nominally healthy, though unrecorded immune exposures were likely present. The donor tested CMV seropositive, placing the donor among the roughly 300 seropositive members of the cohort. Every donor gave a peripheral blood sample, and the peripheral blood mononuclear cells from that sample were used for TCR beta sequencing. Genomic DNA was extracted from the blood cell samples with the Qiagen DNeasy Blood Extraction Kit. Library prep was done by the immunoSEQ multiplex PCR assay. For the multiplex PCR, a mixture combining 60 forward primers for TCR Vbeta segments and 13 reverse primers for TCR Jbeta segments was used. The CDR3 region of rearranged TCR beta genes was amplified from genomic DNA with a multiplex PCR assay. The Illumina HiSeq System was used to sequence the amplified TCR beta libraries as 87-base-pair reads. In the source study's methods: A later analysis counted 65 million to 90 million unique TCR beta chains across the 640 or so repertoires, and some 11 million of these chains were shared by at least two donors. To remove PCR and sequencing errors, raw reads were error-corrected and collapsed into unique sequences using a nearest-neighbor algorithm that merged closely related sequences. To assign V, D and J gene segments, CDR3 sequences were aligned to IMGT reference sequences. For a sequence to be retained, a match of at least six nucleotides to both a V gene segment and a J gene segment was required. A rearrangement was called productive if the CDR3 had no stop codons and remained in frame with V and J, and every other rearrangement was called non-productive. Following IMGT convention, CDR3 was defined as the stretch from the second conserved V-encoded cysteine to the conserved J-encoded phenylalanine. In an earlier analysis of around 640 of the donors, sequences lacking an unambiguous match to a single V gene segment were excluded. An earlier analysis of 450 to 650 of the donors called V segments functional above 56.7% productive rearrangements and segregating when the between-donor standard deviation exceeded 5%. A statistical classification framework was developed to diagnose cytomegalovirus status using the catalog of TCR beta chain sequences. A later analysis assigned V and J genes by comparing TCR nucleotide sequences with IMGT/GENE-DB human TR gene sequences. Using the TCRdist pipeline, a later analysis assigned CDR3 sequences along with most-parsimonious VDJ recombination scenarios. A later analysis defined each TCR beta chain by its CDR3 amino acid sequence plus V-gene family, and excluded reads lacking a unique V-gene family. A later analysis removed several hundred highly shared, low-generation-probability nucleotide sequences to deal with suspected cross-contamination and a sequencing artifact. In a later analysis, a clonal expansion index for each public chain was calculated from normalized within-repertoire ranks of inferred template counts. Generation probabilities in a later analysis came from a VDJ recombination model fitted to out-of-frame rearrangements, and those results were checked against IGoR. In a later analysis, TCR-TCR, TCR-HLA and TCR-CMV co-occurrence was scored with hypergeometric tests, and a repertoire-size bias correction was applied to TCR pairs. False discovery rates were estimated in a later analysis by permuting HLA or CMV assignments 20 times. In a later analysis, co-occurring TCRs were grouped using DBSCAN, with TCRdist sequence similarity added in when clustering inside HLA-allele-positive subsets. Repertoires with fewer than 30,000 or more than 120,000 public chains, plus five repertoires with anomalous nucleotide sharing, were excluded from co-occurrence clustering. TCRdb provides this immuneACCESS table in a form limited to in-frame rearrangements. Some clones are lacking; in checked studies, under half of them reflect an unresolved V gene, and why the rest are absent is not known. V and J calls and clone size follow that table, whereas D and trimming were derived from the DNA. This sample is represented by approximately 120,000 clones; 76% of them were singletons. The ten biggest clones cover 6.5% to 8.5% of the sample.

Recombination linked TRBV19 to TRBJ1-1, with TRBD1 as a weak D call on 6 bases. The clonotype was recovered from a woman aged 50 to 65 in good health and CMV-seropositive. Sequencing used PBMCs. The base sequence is TGTGCCACCAAAGGGGGGGCGGACCCCGAAGCTTTCTTT. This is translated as CATKGGADPEAFF.